This note documents a single TCR beta chain sequence. Its antigen remains unidentified. This CDR3 is 12 amino acids long. The germline V gene has CDR1 MDHEN and CDR2 SYDVKM. The V segment lost 6 bases and the J segment 10 bases; nucleotides outside the gene matches: 7. The source of the sample is a study of cytomegalovirus exposure and HLA in healthy donors. This PCR relied on a set of 60 Vbeta primers and 13 Jbeta primers. Only in-frame clones appear in the TCRdb table, and some are missing; sequencing was by immunoSEQ multiplex PCR. The sample lists 130,000 or so clones, around 77% occurring once. General study findings and limits: The investigators catalogued 150 to 200 TCR beta chains as cytomegalovirus-associated.

At the time of sampling, donors were nominally healthy, though unrecorded immune exposures were likely. J is TRBJ1-2 and V is TRBV28, with 8 positions matching TRBD1. The TCR originated in a middle-aged man in good health and CMV-seronegative. Specimen: PBMCs. CDR3 nucleotides: TGTGCCAGCAGCCCGACAGGGGAAAACTACACCTTC. Translating gives CASSPTGENYTF.